This T cell receptor (beta chain) was observed in a study of blood T cell repertoires in COVID-19. Study as a whole: T cells, B-cell-depleted T cells, or PBMCs supplied cDNA or gDNA.

This CDR3 region has 16 residues. Germline loops: CDR1 MNHEY, CDR2 SMNVEV (reference sequence). The junction had 8 bases not matched to a gene; V was cut back by 9 bases and J by 0 bases. Only a few counts were recorded for this clone. Per the original methods: Reference gene primers were amplified, and this amplification served to estimate nucleated cell counts. Here immunoSEQ multiplex PCR was the method, and the copy in TCRdb shows in-frame clones only, minus some. V, J and clone size are those of that table, while D and trimming were read from the DNA. This table holds 65,000 to 100,000 clones, about four fifths found once.

The receptor was derived from a woman at least 80 years old with acute or convalescent COVID-19. The rearrangement joins TRBV27 to TRBJ1-6, with 7 bases identical to TRBD1. The material sequenced was peripheral blood. CDR3 sequence: CASQRDRSSYNSPLHF. The CDR3 nucleotides read TGTGCCAGTCAAAGGGACAGATCCTCCTATAATTCACCCCTCCACTTT.